This TCR beta chain was captured in a study of blood T cell repertoires in COVID-19. Original handling: Reference gene primer amplification gave nucleated cell count estimates. Clones were sequenced by immunoSEQ multiplex PCR, and TCRdb holds only the in-frame ones, with some missing. That table is the source of V, J and clone size, and D and trimming were worked out from the DNA. The data hold more than 200,000 clones, with around four fifths observed a single time. The CDR3 is 15 amino acids. From germline, CDR1 is MDHEN and CDR2 SYDVKM. J lost 5 bases, V lost 7 bases, and 11 bases had no gene match.

The receptor was isolated from a man in his 60s with acute or convalescent COVID-19. The sequencing sample was made of peripheral blood. V gene TRBV28 combines with J gene TRBJ2-5; 9 positions match TRBD1. CDR3 in DNA: TGTGCCAGCACCTCCCGGGACAGGGTTGTTGAGACCCAGTACTTC. Translating it yields CASTSRDRVVETQYF.